The 21 T cell receptor beta chains in this list originate from one sample, sequenced in a study of CD8+CD57+ T cells in acquired aplastic anemia. Genomic DNA provided the template from which TCR beta VDJ and CDR3 profiles were obtained. TCRdb analysed the reads with MiXCR anew, one entry per CDR3 protein. The profile shows approximately 150,000 distinct CDR3 sequences, 47% of them singletons. Those patients picked for sequencing had displayed CD8+CD57+ cell expansion on flow cytometry. The specimen sequenced was sorted CD4+, CD8+, or CD8+CD57+ T cells (not recorded which) from PBMCs. These receptors originate from a human donor with aplastic anemia.

The V call is TRBV24-1, the J call TRBJ1-2, with 10 bases fitting TRBD1. This CDR3 comprises 14 residues. CDR1 KGHDR and CDR2 SFDVKD come from the germline V gene. V shed 3 bases, J shed 8 bases, and the junction held 5 bases outside the gene matches. The CDR3: CATSDGGQGRGYTF. For the CDR3, the DNA is TGTGCCACCAGTGATGGGGGACAGGGGCGCGGCTACACCTTC.

This chain joins TRBV6-1 and TRBJ1-2; no reliable D call. Germline values: CDR1 MNHNS, CDR2 SASEGT. Deletions cut 6 bases from V and 5 bases from J, with 25 bases between. This CDR3 is 17 amino acids long. CDR3 bases: TGTGCCAGCAGCGCTAGACTCGATCCCTCCTTAGAGTATGGCTACACCTTC. Amino acid sequence: CASSARLDPSLEYGYTF.

The J gene is TRBJ1-2, the V gene TRBV29-1, with unresolved D. V was cut by 4 bases and J by 4 bases, with 19 bases left in between. The CDR3 contains 15 residues. Germline CDR1 is SQVTM and CDR2 is ANQGSEA. Here the CDR3 reads CSVGGGKMRVYGYTF. DNA for the CDR3: TGCAGCGTTGGCGGAGGTAAAATGAGGGTCTATGGCTACACCTTC.

This chain links TRBV10-3 with TRBJ2-7; 11 positions match TRBD2. V lost 0 bases to trimming and J lost 6 bases; unmatched junction nucleotides: 7. The CDR3 sequence is 16 residues long. Germline values: CDR1 ENHRY, CDR2 SYGVKD. The CDR3 reads CAISESATSGVGEQYF. For the CDR3, the DNA is TGTGCCATCAGTGAGTCTGCGACTAGCGGGGTCGGCGAGCAGTACTTC.

This clonotype was counted many times. CDR3 amino acids: CASSPGLAGVGANVLTF. CDR3 sequence (DNA): TGTGCCAGCAGCCCAGGACTAGCGGGGGTTGGGGCCAACGTCCTGACTTTC. The rearrangement links TRBV4-2 to TRBJ2-6; the match to TRBD2 covers 13 bases. This CDR3 is built from 17 residues. From germline, CDR1 is LGHNA and CDR2 YNFKEQ. V gave up 4 bases and J gave up 3 bases; unmatched junction bases: 3.

This chain joins TRBV24-1 and TRBJ1-6; no definite D call. Germline V gene lookup returns CDR1 KGHDR and CDR2 SFDVKD. V lost 1 base, J lost 8 bases, and 8 bases lay in between. The length of the CDR3 is 14 residues. The CDR3 sequence is CATSDFAGHSPLHF. The CDR3 DNA reads TGTGCCACCAGTGATTTCGCAGGCCATTCACCCCTCCACTTT.

V is TRBV11-2 and J is TRBJ1-2; 9 nucleotides line up with TRBD1. Unmatched junction bases numbered 9, after V lost 2 bases and J lost 5 bases. Germline CDR1 reads SGHAT; CDR2 reads FQNNGV. The CDR3 totals 16 residues. The CDR3 DNA sequence: TGTGCCAGCAGCTTAAACAGGGGGCTCCTAGTTTATGGCTACACCTTC. Its translation is CASSLNRGLLVYGYTF.

This chain links TRBV7-9 with TRBJ1-2; TRBD1 is a possible D gene (5 bases). V was clipped by 5 bases and J by 4 bases, with 8 bases between them. This CDR3 is built from 12 residues. CDR1 SEHNR and CDR2 FQNEAQ come from the germline V gene (reference sequence). As DNA, the CDR3 is TGTGCCAGCAGCATCGACAGCTATGGCTACACCTTC. It translates to CASSIDSYGYTF. Complete variable domain (other parts from reference TRBV7-9 and TRBJ1-2): DTGVSQNPRHKITKRGQNVTFRCDPISEHNRLYWYRQTLGQGPEFLTYFQNEAQLEKSRLLSDRFSAERPKGSFSTLEIQRTEQGDSAMYLCASSIDSYGYTFGSGTRLTVV.

This clonotype was recorded a few times. The CDR3 region is CASSLRGSGTEAFF. CDR3 bases: TGCGCCAGCAGCTTGCGGGGGTCCGGTACTGAAGCTTTCTTT. V is TRBV5-1 and J is TRBJ1-1; perhaps TRBD1 as D (5 bases). CDR3 length: 14 amino acids. The V gene's germline CDR1 is SGHRS and CDR2 YFSETQ. Trimming took off 1 base at V and 5 bases at J, with 12 bases between the two ends.

This clonotype was found many times. J is TRBJ1-2 and V is TRBV12-3 or TRBV12-4; the D gene is possibly TRBD1 (6 bases). Trimming took off 7 bases at V and 4 bases at J, with 13 bases between the two ends. The CDR3 consists of 13 residues. CDR3 sequence: CASTPRTAYGYTF. CDR3 nucleotide sequence: TGTGCCAGCACCCCCCGGACAGCCTATGGCTACACCTTC.

The V gene is TRBV5-1, the J gene TRBJ2-7; TRBD2 agrees at 11 bases. The CDR3 spans 16 residues. In germline, CDR1 is SGHRS, CDR2 YFSETQ. Trimming at V came to 0 bases and at J to 5 bases, leaving 7 bases not matched to a gene. CDR3 in DNA: TGCGCCAGCAGCTTGGAACTAGCGGGAGCCCAAAACGAGCAGTACTTC. It translates to CASSLELAGAQNEQYF. Using reference TRBV5-1 and TRBJ2-7 for the parts outside the CDR3, the full variable domain is KAGVTQTPRYLIKTRGQQVTLSCSPISGHRSVSWYQQTPGQGLQFLFEYFSETQRNKGNFPGRFSGRQFSNSRSEMNVSTLELGDSALYLCASSLELAGAQNEQYFGPGTRLTVT.

This clonotype showed up many times. The genes are TRBV5-4 and TRBJ2-3, with no clear D. The V gene's germline CDR1 is SGHNT and CDR2 YYREEE (reference sequence). Trimming took 1 base from V and 5 from J, leaving 8 bases between them. The CDR3 is made up of 13 amino acids. The CDR3 loop reads CASSLFGVDTQYF. CDR3 nucleotide sequence: TGTGCCAGCAGCTTGTTCGGAGTAGATACGCAGTATTTT.

This chain links TRBV2 with TRBJ2-7; the match to TRBD1 covers 10 bases. The CDR3 is 14 residues long. V was pared by 8 bases and J by 5 bases, with 9 bases of the junction left unmatched. Germline-derived CDR1 and CDR2 are SNHLY and FYNNEI. CDR3: CASRKGQGFHEQYF. The CDR3 DNA reads as TGTGCCAGCCGTAAGGGACAGGGGTTCCACGAGCAGTACTTC.

The chain joins TRBV19 to TRBJ1-5; D not certain. Trimming removed 8 bases from V and 11 bases from J, with 16 bases in between. Germline CDR1 and CDR2: LNHDA and SQIVND (reference sequence). The length of the CDR3 is 12 residues. CDR3 sequence: CASGELSETQHF. In DNA form, the CDR3 reads TGTGCCAGTGGGGAGTTGAGTGAGACCCAGCATTTT.

This clonotype was seen repeatedly, ten times or more. The chain employs TRBV2 and TRBJ1-2, with D hard to call. V lost 6 bases and J lost 8, with 4 bases in between. This CDR3 has 9 amino acids. Looked up from germline, CDR1 is SNHLY and CDR2 is FYNNEI. The DNA of the CDR3 is TGTGCCAGCAGGGGGGGCTACACCTTC. This codes for CASRGGYTF.

This chain uses TRBV7-7 with TRBJ2-7; the D call may be TRBD1 or TRBD2 (6 bases each). Germline loops: CDR1 SSHAT, CDR2 FNYEAQ (reference sequence). The CDR3 spans 13 residues. V shed 6 bases and J shed 4 bases, with 13 bases lying between them. The CDR3 protein is CASSPGEEYEQYF. The DNA of the CDR3 is TGTGCCAGCAGTCCAGGGGAGGAGTACGAGCAGTACTTC.

Worth noting for this clonotype: One end of the junction does not line up with germline, which may come from a read error. The gene calls are TRBV20-1 and TRBJ1-2; D remains unclear. CDR1 is DFQATT and CDR2 is SNEGSKA in the germline V gene (reference sequence). The CDR3 is 11 residues long. The CDR3 nucleotides read TGCAGTGCTAGAGATCTGTCTGGGTTGTCCTTC. Protein product: CSARDLSGLSF.

The chain carries TRBV19 and TRBJ2-7, with D possibly being TRBD2 (6 bases). The CDR3 sequence is 15 residues long. The V end was cut by 0 bases, the J end by 1 base, with 10 bases between. Germline V gene sequence: CDR1 LNHDA, CDR2 SQIVND (reference sequence). The CDR3 nucleotides are TGTGCCAGTAGTATAGATCCCGGGACTTCCTACGAGCAGTACTTC. Amino acid sequence: CASSIDPGTSYEQYF.

This clonotype occurred a few times. This may arise from a read error, as a much more abundant clone is one base away. The rearrangement links TRBV19 to TRBJ1-1; D is perhaps TRBD1 (5 bases). The V gene's germline CDR1 is LNHDA and CDR2 SQIVND (reference sequence). The CDR3 spans 13 residues. CDR3 DNA sequence: TGTGCCAGTAGTGTAGATAGACAGTCTGAAGCTTTCTTT. It yields the protein CASSVDRQSEAFF.

This clonotype was observed many times. The J gene is TRBJ1-2, the V gene TRBV10-1; TRBD1 agrees at 8 bases. Germline V gene data show CDR1 as WNHNN and CDR2 as SYGVQD (reference sequence). The CDR3 contains 12 residues. Germline trimming cut 5 bases from V and 12 bases from J; bases unmatched to any gene: 8. The CDR3 DNA follows: TGCGCCAGCAGTACACCGACAGGGGCCCACACCTTC. Protein product: CASSTPTGAHTF.

On this clonotype itself: The conserved phenylalanine or tryptophan normally closing the CDR3 is absent here, so this likely arose from a read error. The chain is built from TRBV10-3 and TRBJ2-3; weak D call: TRBD2 (5 bases). The germline V gene encodes CDR1 ENHRY and CDR2 SYGVKD. The V gene lost 2 bases and the J gene lost 4 bases, with 10 bases spanning the gap. CDR3 length equals 14 residues. The CDR3 DNA follows: TGTGCCATCAGTGAGACTTCGGGGTCAGATACGCAGTATCTT. This gives the protein CAISETSGSDTQYL.